One and the same sample provided the 18 T cell receptor beta chains below, sequenced in a study of spatial heterogeneity in lung cancer. TCRdb passed the 5' RACE reads through MiXCR, listing each CDR3 protein once. The sample lists some 25,000 distinct CDR3 sequences, around 7% occurring once. These TCRs are of unknown antigen specificity. Notes on the study in general: Expanded alpha and beta TCR counts within tumors tracked tumor mutation counts.

The time point is: sample taken at primary tumor resection. The sequencing here drew on lung tumor tissue, taken at surgery. All receptors come from a male donor with early-stage non-small cell lung cancer.

This clonotype was observed at least ten times. The chain carries TRBV20-1 and TRBJ2-7; D unclear. Germline V gene lookup returns CDR1 DFQATT and CDR2 SNEGSKA (reference sequence). V lost 2 bases to trimming and J lost 1 base, with 9 bases between them. This CDR3 has 13 residues. CDR3: CSARQATSYEQYF. The DNA for the CDR3 is TGCAGTGCTAGACAGGCAACTTCCTACGAGCAGTACTTC.

The genes are TRBV25-1 and TRBJ2-7; D is uncertain. The V and J ends lost 3 bases and 1 base respectively, with 10 bases between them. The CDR3 extends over 14 amino acids. Germline V gives CDR1 MGHDK, CDR2 SYGVNS. CDR3 region: CASSDHPPSYEQYF. CDR3 nucleotides: TGTGCCAGCAGTGATCACCCCCCTTCCTACGAGCAGTACTTC.

This clonotype has ten or more counts. The chain uses TRBV5-1 and TRBJ2-7; perhaps TRBD1 as D (6 bases). The CDR3 spans 15 residues. CDR1 is SGHRS, CDR2 YFSETQ, per germline. Trimming removed 3 bases from V and 2 bases from J, with 15 bases in between. The CDR3 DNA follows: TGCGCCAGCAGCTCTACCGGGACACAGACCTACGAGCAGTACTTC. It specifies CASSSTGTQTYEQYF.

This clonotype came up many times. The rearrangement links TRBV10-3 to TRBJ2-3; D possibly corresponds to TRBD2 (7 bases). Germline loops: CDR1 ENHRY, CDR2 SYGVKD. The CDR3 has 15 amino acids. V dropped 0 bases and J dropped 3 bases, with 10 bases sitting between them. In nucleotides, the CDR3 is TGTGCCATCAGTGAGTCGCGGGGGCTGACAGATACGCAGTATTTT. Encoded protein: CAISESRGLTDTQYF.

This clonotype was detected ten times or more. This chain uses TRBV2 with TRBJ1-1; D might be TRBD1 (5 bases). This CDR3 region has 13 residues. Germline assignment: CDR1 SNHLY and CDR2 FYNNEI. Deletions cut 1 base from V and 5 bases from J, with 8 bases between. The CDR3 DNA follows: TGTGCCAGCAGTGAAGGAGGGGAGACTGAAGCTTTCTTT. Translated: CASSEGGETEAFF.

This clonotype showed up many times. The J gene is TRBJ1-4, the V gene TRBV18; D is unresolved. Between the trimmed V and J ends, which lost 5 bases and 0 bases, there was a span of 7 bases. Germline V gene sequence: CDR1 KGHSH, CDR2 LQKENI. This CDR3 comprises 14 residues. The CDR3: CASSLAATNEKLFF. CDR3 in DNA: TGTGCCAGCTCATTGGCTGCAACTAATGAAAAACTGTTTTTT. Drawing the rest from reference TRBV18 and TRBJ1-4, the complete variable domain is NAGVMQNPRHLVRRRGQEARLRCSPMKGHSHVYWYRQLPEEGLKFMVYLQKENIIDESGMPKERFSAEFPKEGPSILRIQQVVRGDSAAYFCASSLAATNEKLFFGSGTQLSVL.

This clonotype was seen many times. The rearrangement links TRBV6-5 to TRBJ1-1; tentative D call: TRBD1 (5 bases). The CDR3 has 14 amino acids. The V end lost 5 bases, the J end lost 0 bases, and 10 bases lay between the germline ends. Germline loops: CDR1 MNHEY, CDR2 SVGAGI. CDR3 DNA sequence: TGTGCCAGCAGTGGACACATCCTGAACACTGAAGCTTTCTTT. It encodes CASSGHILNTEAFF.

This clonotype has just a few counts. The chain uses TRBV4-1 and TRBJ2-7; D gene uncertain. This CDR3 spans 14 amino acids. V lost 0 bases and J lost 4, with 10 bases in between. Germline values: CDR1 MGHRA, CDR2 YSYEKL. The CDR3 loop reads CASSQDWAPYEQYF. CDR3 DNA sequence: TGCGCCAGCAGCCAAGATTGGGCCCCATACGAGCAGTACTTC.

This clonotype was counted a few times. This rearrangement joins TRBV6-5 to TRBJ2-3, with 10 bases fitting TRBD1. The CDR3 is 14 amino acids. Germline V gives CDR1 MNHEY, CDR2 SVGAGI. V trimming: 6 bases; J trimming: 3 bases; junction bases outside the gene matches: 3. CDR3 DNA: TGTGCCAGCAGGGACAGGGGGATTACAGATACGCAGTATTTT. It codes for CASRDRGITDTQYF.

This clonotype occurred a few times. V usage is TRBV5-1 and J usage is TRBJ2-7, with 8 positions matching TRBD2. Per germline, CDR1 SGHRS and CDR2 YFSETQ. The J segment lost 0 bases and the V segment lost 4 bases, leaving 6 bases of the junction unmatched. CDR3 length equals 15 residues. The CDR3 nucleotides read TGCGCCAGCAGCCCACTAGCGGCCCTCTCCTACGAGCAGTACTTC. Translated, it gives CASSPLAALSYEQYF.

The CDR3 DNA sequence: TGTGCCAGCAGCGAGGACAGGCATAATTCACCCCTCCACTTT. Protein: CASSEDRHNSPLHF. The chain is built from TRBV2 and TRBJ1-6; 7 positions agree with TRBD1. V lost 6 bases and J lost 5; bases outside the gene matches: 4. The CDR3 is 14 amino acids. Germline V lookup: CDR1 SNHLY, CDR2 FYNNEI.

This clonotype came up many times. The chain couples TRBV5-6 to TRBJ2-7; D possibly corresponds to TRBD1 (5 bases). Germline lookup yields CDR1 SGHDT and CDR2 YYEEEE. V was shortened by 0 bases and J by 6 bases, with 13 bases between the two germline ends. CDR3 length: 14 residues. DNA of the CDR3: TGTGCCAGCAGCTTGGTCGCAGGGTTGGGCGAGCAGTACTTC. It is translated as CASSLVAGLGEQYF.

This clonotype was seen many times. The chain combines TRBV4-1 with TRBJ2-5; 8 nucleotides match TRBD2. The germline V gene has CDR1 MGHRA and CDR2 YSYEKL. This CDR3 spans 15 amino acids. J gave up 9 bases and V 1 base, and 10 bases lay outside the gene matches. The CDR3 region has the DNA TGCGCCAGCAGCCAAGTGGAAGGGCCGGGGGGGGCCCAGTACTTC. Translating it yields CASSQVEGPGGAQYF.

This clonotype was picked up a small number of times. The gene calls are TRBV29-1 and TRBJ1-1; TRBD1 might be the D (5 bases). Germline-derived CDR1 and CDR2 are SQVTM and ANQGSEA. The V end lost 7 bases, the J end lost 0 bases, and 12 bases lay between the germline ends. The CDR3 totals 13 residues. CDR3 in amino acids: CSAVWGLNTEAFF. DNA for the CDR3: TGCAGCGCCGTTTGGGGCCTGAACACTGAAGCTTTCTTT.

This clonotype was counted many times. The chain carries TRBV12-3 or TRBV12-4 and TRBJ1-5, with TRBD1 matching 8 bases. CDR3 size: 16 residues. V lost 5 bases and J lost 2; bases outside the gene matches: 8. The CDR3 region has the DNA TGTGCCAGCAGTCCCCAACAGGGGGTGGGCAATCAGCCCCAGCATTTT. Its translation is CASSPQQGVGNQPQHF.

This clonotype turned up a few times. The chain has TRBV18 and TRBJ1-4; D might be TRBD1 (5 bases). The CDR3 spans 16 residues. Germline CDR1 KGHSH, CDR2 LQKENI. The ends were cut back, 5 bases at V and 0 bases at J, with 13 bases in the middle. CDR3 bases: TGTGCCAGCTCATCGACAGCAGCTACAACTAATGAAAAACTGTTTTTT. Translation gives CASSSTAATTNEKLFF.

This clonotype was detected many times. The rearrangement joins TRBV5-1 to TRBJ2-4; D uncertain. With 0 bases removed from V and 10 bases from J, the gap between germline ends came to 14 bases. This CDR3 has 14 residues. In germline, CDR1 is SGHRS, CDR2 YFSETQ. CDR3 region: CASSLEGTGVIQYF. CDR3 nucleotides: TGCGCCAGCAGCTTGGAGGGTACGGGTGTAATTCAGTACTTC.

This clonotype has ten or more counts. This chain uses TRBV10-3 with TRBJ2-5, with 9 bases that match TRBD2. The V segment lost 3 bases and the J segment 4 bases; nucleotides outside the gene matches: 9. The CDR3 is 16 amino acids. In germline, CDR1 is ENHRY, CDR2 SYGVKD. CDR3 DNA: TGTGCCATCAGTGATACGCAGTCTAGCGGGGCAGAGACCCAGTACTTC. Amino acids: CAISDTQSSGAETQYF.